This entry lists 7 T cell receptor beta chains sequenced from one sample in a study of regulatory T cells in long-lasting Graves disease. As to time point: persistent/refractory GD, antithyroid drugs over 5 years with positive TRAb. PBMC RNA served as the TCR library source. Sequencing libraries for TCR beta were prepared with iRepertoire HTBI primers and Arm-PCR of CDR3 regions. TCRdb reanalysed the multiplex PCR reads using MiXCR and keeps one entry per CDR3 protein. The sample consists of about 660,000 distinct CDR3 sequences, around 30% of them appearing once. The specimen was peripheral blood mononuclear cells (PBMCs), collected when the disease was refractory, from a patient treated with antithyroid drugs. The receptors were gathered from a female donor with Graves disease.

CDR3 sequence: CASSLNREGTGNQPQHF. For the CDR3, the DNA is TGTGCCAGCAGTCTAAACAGGGAGGGGACGGGCAATCAGCCCCAGCATTTT. The rearrangement uses TRBV28 and TRBJ1-5; D is perhaps TRBD1 (6 bases). The CDR3 has 17 residues. Germline V gene lookup returns CDR1 MDHEN and CDR2 SYDVKM. The ends were cut back, 5 bases at V and 2 bases at J, with 19 bases in the middle.

The CDR3 DNA is TGTGCCAGCAGCCAAGAAGGTGGGAGGGAGTACGAGCAGTACTTC. Protein product: CASSQEGGREYEQYF. The gene calls are TRBV14 and TRBJ2-7, with 7 bases that match TRBD2. CDR1 and CDR2 (germline): SGHDN, FVKESK. This CDR3 region has 15 residues. After removal of 0 bases from V and 4 bases from J, the junction contained 6 bases not matched to a gene.

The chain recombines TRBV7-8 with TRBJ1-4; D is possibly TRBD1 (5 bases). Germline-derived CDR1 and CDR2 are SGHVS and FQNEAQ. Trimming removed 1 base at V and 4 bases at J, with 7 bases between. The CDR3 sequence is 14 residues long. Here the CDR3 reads CASSLDRFNEKLFF. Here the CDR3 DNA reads TGTGCCAGCAGCTTAGACAGGTTTAATGAAAAACTGTTTTTT. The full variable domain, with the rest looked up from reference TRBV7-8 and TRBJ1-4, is GAGVSQSPRYKVAKRGQDVALRCDPISGHVSLFWYQQALGQGPEFLTYFQNEAQLDKSGLPSDRFFAERPEGSVSTLKIQRTQQEDSAVYLCASSLDRFNEKLFFGSGTQLSVL.

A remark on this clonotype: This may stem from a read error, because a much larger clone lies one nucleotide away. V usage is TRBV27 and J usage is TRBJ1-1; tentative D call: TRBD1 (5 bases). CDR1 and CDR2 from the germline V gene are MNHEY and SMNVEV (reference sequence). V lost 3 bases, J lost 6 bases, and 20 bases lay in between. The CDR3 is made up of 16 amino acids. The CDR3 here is CASSFISLGLPAEAFF. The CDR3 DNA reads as TGTGCCAGCAGTTTTATCAGTTTGGGGCTACCCGCTGAAGCTTTCTTT.

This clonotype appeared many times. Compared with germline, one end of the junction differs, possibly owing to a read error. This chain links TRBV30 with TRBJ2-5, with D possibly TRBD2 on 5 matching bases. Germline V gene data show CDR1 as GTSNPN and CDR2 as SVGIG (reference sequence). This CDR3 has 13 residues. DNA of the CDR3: TGTGCCTGGAGTGTGGGAGATCAAGGGACCCAGTACTTC. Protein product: CAWSVGDQGTQYF.

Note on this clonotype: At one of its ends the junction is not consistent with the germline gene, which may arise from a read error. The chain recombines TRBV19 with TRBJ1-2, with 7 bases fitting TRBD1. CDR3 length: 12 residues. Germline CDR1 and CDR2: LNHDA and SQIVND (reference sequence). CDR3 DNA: TGTGCCAGTAAAGGGACAGCAGATGGTTACACCTTC. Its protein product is CASKGTADGYTF.

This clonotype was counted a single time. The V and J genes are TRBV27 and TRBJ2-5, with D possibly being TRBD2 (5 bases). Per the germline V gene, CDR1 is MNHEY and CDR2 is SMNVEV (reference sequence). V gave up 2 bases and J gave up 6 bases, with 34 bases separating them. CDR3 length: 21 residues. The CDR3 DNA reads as TGTGCCAGCAGTTTAAAGGGCCCCTGGTTGCGGGTGAGGGAAAAGCAAAAGACCCAGTACTTC. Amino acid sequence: CASSLKGPWLRVREKQKTQYF.